The 22 T cell receptor beta chains below all came from one sample that was sequenced in a study of CD8 T cells in ankylosing spondylitis. TCRdb re-derived calls from the 5' RACE reads in MiXCR, one entry per CDR3 protein. The sample yields approximately 340,000 distinct CDR3 sequences, roughly 14% seen once. Sequenced input: blood, either unsorted or a sorted T cell fraction (not recorded which). The receptors come from a male donor with ankylosing spondylitis or in good health (not recorded which).

This clonotype was observed a handful of times. The rearrangement joins TRBV7-6 to TRBJ2-5, with TRBD1 matching 7 bases. Germline V gene data show CDR1 as SGHVS and CDR2 as FNYEAQ. V was clipped by 0 bases and J by 5 bases; unmatched bases: 6. There are 15 residues in the CDR3. The CDR3, as DNA: TGTGCCAGCAGCTTAGCTGGGACAGTTCGGGAGACCCAGTACTTC. Translated, it gives CASSLAGTVRETQYF.

The chain couples TRBV5-1 to TRBJ1-1, with D possibly being TRBD1 (5 bases). CDR1 is SGHRS, CDR2 YFSETQ, per germline. This CDR3 region has 14 residues. The V and J ends lost 4 bases and 0 bases respectively, with 10 bases between them. The CDR3 coding sequence is TGCGCCAGCAGCCGGGAGGGACTGAACACTGAAGCTTTCTTT. Protein product: CASSREGLNTEAFF.

This clonotype occurred a few times. The gene calls are TRBV6-5 and TRBJ1-4, with TRBD1 as a possible D gene (5 bases). CDR1 and CDR2 (germline): MNHEY, SVGAGI. Deletions cut 0 bases from V and 5 bases from J, with 10 bases between. The CDR3 has 15 residues. CDR3 region: CASSYSGAVNEKLFF. The CDR3 coding sequence is TGTGCCAGCAGTTACTCAGGGGCCGTAAATGAAAAACTGTTTTTT.

The V call is TRBV6-2 or TRBV6-3, the J call TRBJ2-2, with 8 positions matching TRBD2. Germline V gives CDR1 MNHEY, CDR2 SVGEGT. J gave up 6 bases and V 8 bases, and 8 bases lay outside the gene matches. CDR3 length: 14 amino acids. CDR3 sequence reads: CASRNRGGPGELFF. In DNA, the CDR3 is TGTGCCAGCCGAAACCGGGGGGGACCCGGGGAGCTGTTTTTT.

This clonotype occurred many times. The rearrangement joins TRBV12-3 or TRBV12-4 to TRBJ2-3, with D unclear. The CDR3 is 14 amino acids. Trimming removed 5 bases at V and 2 bases at J, with 11 bases between. CDR3 region: CASSTLWSTDTQYF. As DNA, the CDR3 is TGTGCCAGCAGTACCTTATGGTCCACAGATACGCAGTATTTT.

This clonotype appeared a few times. The V gene is TRBV7-9, the J gene TRBJ1-1, with 8 bases aligning to TRBD1. CDR1 is SEHNR and CDR2 is FQNEAQ in the germline V gene (reference sequence). The CDR3 consists of 14 residues. Unmatched junction bases numbered 8, after V lost 5 bases and J lost 6 bases. This chain's CDR3 is CASSAPGQDPEAFF. The CDR3 DNA follows: TGTGCCAGCAGCGCACCGGGACAGGACCCTGAAGCTTTCTTT.

The genes are TRBV12-3 or TRBV12-4 and TRBJ1-4; the D is unclear. The CDR3 has 14 residues. V lost 7 bases, J lost 14 bases, and 23 bases lay in between. The DNA of the CDR3 is TGTGCCAGCACTAAAGTAGGCCCGCAGTCGCCCCTGTTTTTT. It translates to CASTKVGPQSPLFF.

Only a few counts were recorded for this clonotype. The V and J genes are TRBV29-1 and TRBJ2-1, with 14 bases that match TRBD2. V trimming: 7 bases; J trimming: 8 bases; junction bases outside the gene matches: 7. The CDR3 runs 14 residues. Germline V gene lookup returns CDR1 SQVTM and CDR2 ANQGSEA. CDR3 sequence (DNA): TGCAGCGCTGCAGGACTAGCGGGAGGTTATGAGCAGTTCTTC. This sequence encodes CSAAGLAGGYEQFF.

The chain is built from TRBV12-3 or TRBV12-4 and TRBJ2-1; D is tentatively TRBD1 or TRBD2 (6 bases each). V was pared by 3 bases and J by 7 bases, with 13 bases between. This CDR3 has 14 residues. This chain's CDR3 is CASSFAGGENEQFF. The CDR3 DNA reads as TGTGCCAGCAGTTTTGCCGGGGGCGAAAATGAGCAGTTCTTC.

The CDR3: CASSLGGYWGTEAFF. CDR3 in DNA: TGTGCCAGCAGTTTAGGGGGGTACTGGGGGACTGAAGCTTTCTTT. The chain joins TRBV27 to TRBJ1-1; D is possibly TRBD1 (5 bases). The germline V gene has CDR1 MNHEY and CDR2 SMNVEV (reference sequence). The CDR3 spans 15 residues. Trimming cost V 2 bases and J 5 bases, with 15 bases left between them.

The chain uses TRBV7-2 and TRBJ2-1, with TRBD2 as a possible D gene (6 bases). The germline V gene has CDR1 SGHTA and CDR2 FQGNSA. V was pared by 1 base and J by 2 bases, with 12 bases between. This CDR3 spans 16 amino acids. The DNA of the CDR3 is TGTGCCAGCAGCTTAGTTGGTGGGGGGACCTACAATGAGCAGTTCTTC. It encodes CASSLVGGGTYNEQFF.

This clonotype was seen at least ten times. V and J are TRBV5-1 and TRBJ2-2; 8 positions match TRBD2. J gave up 5 bases and V 1 base, and 4 bases lay outside the gene matches. The CDR3 length is 15 residues. Germline lookup yields CDR1 SGHRS and CDR2 YFSETQ. As DNA, the CDR3 is TGCGCCAGCAGCTTGATGGCTAGCGGGACCGGGGAGCTGTTTTTT. It yields the protein CASSLMASGTGELFF.

This clonotype was found a few times. The chain recombines TRBV20-1 with TRBJ1-2; 8 bases are shared with TRBD1. The germline V gene has CDR1 DFQATT and CDR2 SNEGSKA (reference sequence). After removal of 2 bases from V and 5 bases from J, the junction contained 10 bases not matched to a gene. There are 15 residues in the CDR3. This CDR3 is CSARNGQGKGYGYTF. The CDR3 nucleotides are TGCAGTGCTAGAAACGGACAGGGAAAGGGTTATGGCTACACCTTC.

This clonotype was observed many times. This rearrangement joins TRBV19 to TRBJ2-7; D tentatively fits TRBD1 or TRBD2 (5 bases each). With 8 bases removed from V and 0 bases from J, the gap between germline ends came to 11 bases. The germline gives CDR1 LNHDA, CDR2 SQIVND (reference sequence). This CDR3 is built from 13 residues. The CDR3 DNA is TGTGCCAGTCAGGGACCCTTCTCCTACGAGCAGTACTTC. Translating it yields CASQGPFSYEQYF.

The sample holds many counts of this clonotype. The J gene is TRBJ2-1, the V gene TRBV12-3 or TRBV12-4; 7 bases are a match to TRBD2. CDR3 length equals 15 residues. V lost 6 bases, J lost 6 bases, and 11 bases stayed unmatched. CDR3 sequence: CASSPGTTHGNEQFF. In DNA form, the CDR3 reads TGTGCCAGCAGCCCCGGGACTACCCACGGCAATGAGCAGTTCTTC.

J is TRBJ2-1 and V is TRBV7-2; 8 bases align to TRBD2. The CDR3 consists of 16 residues. CDR1 is SGHTA, CDR2 FQGNSA, per germline. V was clipped by 5 bases and J by 6 bases; unmatched bases: 12. The CDR3 is CASSPMGGRFPNEQFF. CDR3 nucleotide sequence: TGTGCCAGCAGCCCAATGGGCGGGAGGTTCCCCAATGAGCAGTTCTTC.

The genes are TRBV7-6 and TRBJ2-5, with D perhaps TRBD1 or TRBD2 (5 bases each). Trimming stripped 1 base from V and 4 bases from J, with 22 bases between. Germline V gene lookup returns CDR1 SGHVS and CDR2 FNYEAQ. CDR3 length: 18 amino acids. CDR3 DNA: TGTGCCAGCAGCTTAGACGAGGGGTGGGGCGGAGGAGGAGAGACCCAGTACTTC. Protein product: CASSLDEGWGGGGETQYF.

In its sample, this clonotype was seen many times. The chain uses TRBV12-3 or TRBV12-4 and TRBJ1-1; TRBD1 matches at 8 bases. The CDR3 is made up of 13 amino acids. V was clipped by 6 bases and J by 2 bases; unmatched bases: 2. The CDR3 DNA reads as TGTGCCAGCAGACAGGGGGTCAACACTGAAGCTTTCTTT. This sequence encodes CASRQGVNTEAFF.

V is TRBV5-8 and J is TRBJ2-1; D gene unclear. Trimming cost V 6 bases and J 8 bases, with 9 bases left between them. CDR3 size: 11 residues. Germline lookup yields CDR1 SGHTS and CDR2 YDEGEE. The DNA of the CDR3 is TGTGCCAGCACACGTTGGGATGAGCAGTTCTTC. Encoded protein: CASTRWDEQFF.

The chain uses TRBV30 and TRBJ2-7; no definite D call. V shed 2 bases and J shed 6 bases, with 8 bases lying between them. This CDR3 spans 11 amino acids. CDR1 GTSNPN and CDR2 SVGIG come from the germline V gene (reference sequence). The CDR3 protein is CAWSRRGEQYF. As DNA, the CDR3 is TGTGCCTGGAGTAGAAGAGGCGAGCAGTACTTC.

The chain uses TRBV7-7 and TRBJ2-5, with 9 positions matching TRBD1. Looked up from germline, CDR1 is SSHAT and CDR2 is FNYEAQ (reference sequence). Trimming removed 3 bases from V and 2 bases from J; junction bases left unmatched: 7. The CDR3 loop spans 16 amino acids. The CDR3 spells CASSFFYGTGQETQYF. The CDR3 region has the DNA TGTGCCAGCAGCTTCTTCTACGGGACAGGGCAAGAGACCCAGTACTTC.

This clonotype was detected a few times. The chain combines TRBV20-1 with TRBJ2-7; 8 positions agree with TRBD2. This CDR3 spans 13 amino acids. Trimming removed 5 bases from V and 7 bases from J; junction bases left unmatched: 10. CDR1 is DFQATT, CDR2 SNEGSKA, per germline (reference sequence). CDR3 nucleotides: TGCAGTGCTTCTCGGGGGGGCTATTCGGAGCAGTACTTC. Amino acids: CSASRGGYSEQYF.